One sample yielded the 25 T cell receptor beta chains listed below, sequenced in a study of radiation and T cells in renal cell carcinoma. Time point denoted: blood 4 weeks post-SBRT, at nephrectomy. Treatment noted: 15 Gy SBRT to primary tumor, nephrectomy 4 weeks later. Method: immunoSEQ multiplex PCR; TCRdb's copy keeps in-frame clones and lacks some. The sample comprises about 86,000 clones, around four fifths of which are singletons, and around 9.4% rests with the top ten. This sample comprised blood, obtained from a patient whose treatment included radiotherapy and nephrectomy. These receptors all stem from a man aged 45 to 65 with renal cell carcinoma.

V gene TRBV6-5 combines with J gene TRBJ2-7; no firm D call. Looked up from germline, CDR1 is MNHEY and CDR2 is SVGAGI. The CDR3 totals 12 residues. Trimming removed 3 bases at V and 6 bases at J, with 9 bases between. DNA for the CDR3: TGTGCCAGCAGTTATAAGGGCGGCGAGCAGTACTTC. Translated: CASSYKGGEQYF.

The chain links TRBV7-9 to TRBJ2-3; D ambiguous. The CDR3 sequence is 15 residues long. Trimming took 0 bases from V and 6 from J, leaving 13 bases between them. Germline V gene sequence: CDR1 SEHNR, CDR2 FQNEAQ (reference sequence). The CDR3 DNA is TGTGCCAGCAGCTTAGCTGGATCGCGCGCGGATACGCAGTATTTT. Its translation: CASSLAGSRADTQYF.

This chain joins TRBV7-8 and TRBJ2-1; D might be TRBD2 (5 bases). Trimming shortened V by 2 bases and J by 7 bases, and 9 bases separated the two germline ends. Looked up from germline, CDR1 is SGHVS and CDR2 is FQNEAQ. The CDR3 contains 13 residues. The CDR3 loop is CASSLSTGNEQFF. The CDR3 region has the DNA TGTGCCAGCAGCTTAAGTACGGGGAATGAGCAGTTCTTC.

CDR3 nucleotides: TGTGCCAGCAGCGCCCACCTAGGTGAATTGGAGCAGTACTTC. This sequence encodes CASSAHLGELEQYF. This chain uses TRBV9 with TRBJ2-7, with D unclear. The germline V gene has CDR1 SGDLS and CDR2 YYNGEE. The CDR3 consists of 14 residues. The germline V and J ends were trimmed by 3 bases and 7 bases, with 17 bases remaining between them.

This clone was seen more than once but under ten times. The chain couples TRBV7-2 to TRBJ1-2; D remains unclear. V dropped 0 bases and J dropped 4 bases, with 27 bases sitting between them. CDR3 size: 20 residues. Germline values: CDR1 SGHTA, CDR2 FQGNSA. CDR3 sequence (DNA): TGTGCCAGCAGCTTAGCGATATTTCGCGTCGTGTGGGCGGGAAGCTATGGCTACACCTTC. Translation: CASSLAIFRVVWAGSYGYTF.

CDR3 residues: CASSEGGSYNEQFF. CDR3 in DNA: TGTGCCTCTTCGGAGGGGGGGTCCTACAATGAGCAGTTCTTC. The V and J genes are TRBV10-3 and TRBJ2-1; maybe TRBD2 (7 bases). Germline-derived CDR1 and CDR2 are ENHRY and SYGVKD. V lost 11 bases to trimming and J lost 1 base, with 15 bases between them. The CDR3 totals 14 residues.

The chain joins TRBV2 to TRBJ1-4; TRBD1 aligns across 9 bases. Germline CDR1 and CDR2: SNHLY and FYNNEI. This CDR3 has 14 residues. With 3 bases clipped from V and 7 bases from J, the junction kept 3 bases outside the gene matches. The CDR3 reads CASSDGTGTEKLFF. The CDR3 bases are TGTGCCAGCAGTGATGGGACAGGGACTGAAAAACTGTTTTTT.

The chain carries TRBV13 and TRBJ1-2; 8 nucleotides match TRBD1. From germline, CDR1 is PRHDT and CDR2 FYEKMQ (reference sequence). Trimming cost V 3 bases and J 8 bases; bases outside gene matches: 8. CDR3 length: 14 amino acids. CDR3 amino acids: CASSFQGADSGYTF. The CDR3 DNA reads as TGTGCCAGCAGCTTCCAGGGGGCAGATTCGGGCTACACCTTC.

V and J are TRBV6-6 and TRBJ1-2; D is undetermined. CDR3 size: 11 residues. Germline V gene data show CDR1 as MNHNY and CDR2 as SVGAGI (reference sequence). V gave up 6 bases and J gave up 8 bases, with 10 bases separating them. The CDR3 here is CASSLKGGYTF. The CDR3 coding sequence is TGTGCCAGCAGCCTGAAGGGCGGCTACACCTTC.

This rearrangement joins TRBV11-2 to TRBJ2-3; the D gene is possibly TRBD1 (6 bases). CDR3 length equals 12 residues. Trimming cost V 7 bases and J 4 bases, with 9 bases left between them. Germline V lookup: CDR1 SGHAT, CDR2 FQNNGV. The CDR3 spells CASKGVPDTQYF. CDR3 DNA: TGTGCCAGCAAGGGGGTCCCAGATACGCAGTATTTT.

This clone has only one observation. The V gene is TRBV19, the J gene TRBJ1-1; D gene uncertain. V lost 0 bases, J lost 7 bases, and 18 bases lay in between. Germline CDR1 LNHDA, CDR2 SQIVND (reference sequence). The CDR3 has 16 amino acids. DNA for the CDR3: TGTGCCAGTAGTATAGAAAGGAGCCATGATATAAATGAAGCTTTCTTT. It yields the protein CASSIERSHDINEAFF.

This chain connects TRBV30 to TRBJ1-5, with D tentatively TRBD1 (5 bases). The germline gives CDR1 GTSNPN, CDR2 SVGIG (reference sequence). This CDR3 has 15 residues. Trimming pared 0 bases from V and 10 bases from J, leaving 19 bases between. The CDR3 sequence: CAWSVLGRGSSPQHF. CDR3 coding DNA: TGTGCCTGGAGTGTTCTAGGTAGGGGAAGCTCTCCCCAGCATTTT. Complete variable domain (other parts from reference TRBV30 and TRBJ1-5): SQTIHQWPATLVQPVGSPLSLECTVEGTSNPNLYWYRQAAGRGLQLLFYSVGIGQISSEVPQNLSASRPQDRQFILSSKKLLLSDSGFYLCAWSVLGRGSSPQHFGDGTRLSIL.

The chain uses TRBV27 and TRBJ2-7; TRBD2 matches at 7 bases. V was clipped by 6 bases and J by 5 bases; unmatched bases: 13. The CDR3 loop spans 15 amino acids. Germline V CDR1 and CDR2: MNHEY, SMNVEV (reference sequence). The chain's CDR3 is CASSPLAGALNEQYF. In DNA, the CDR3 is TGTGCCAGCAGCCCCCTTGCGGGAGCTTTGAACGAGCAGTACTTC.

The chain has TRBV20-1 and TRBJ1-2, with D unresolved. CDR1 and CDR2 from the germline V gene are DFQATT and SNEGSKA (reference sequence). This CDR3 is 11 amino acids long. The ends were cut back, 5 bases at V and 0 bases at J, with 4 bases in the middle. The CDR3 coding sequence is TGCAGTGCTCCAGCTAACTATGGCTACACCTTC. As protein: CSAPANYGYTF.

The rearrangement links TRBV7-9 to TRBJ2-1, with D perhaps TRBD1 (6 bases). Germline lookup yields CDR1 SEHNR and CDR2 FQNEAQ (reference sequence). Trimming removed 5 bases from V and 8 bases from J, with 13 bases in between. This CDR3 contains 13 residues. CDR3 protein: CASSLTGFDEQFF. The CDR3 DNA follows: TGTGCCAGCAGCCTGACAGGTTTCGATGAGCAGTTCTTC.

This chain connects TRBV7-8 to TRBJ2-1; tentatively, D is TRBD2 (5 bases). V was shortened by 1 base and J by 5 bases, with 6 bases between the two germline ends. Germline-derived CDR1 and CDR2 are SGHVS and FQNEAQ. The CDR3 is 13 amino acids. The CDR3 DNA is TGTGCCAGCAGCTTAGGGGAGAACAATGAGCAGTTCTTC. Translation: CASSLGENNEQFF. The complete variable domain, with remaining parts taken from reference TRBV7-8 and TRBJ2-1, reads GAGVSQSPRYKVAKRGQDVALRCDPISGHVSLFWYQQALGQGPEFLTYFQNEAQLDKSGLPSDRFFAERPEGSVSTLKIQRTQQEDSAVYLCASSLGENNEQFFGPGTRLTVL.

V and J are TRBV4-3 and TRBJ1-2, with TRBD1 matching 7 bases. J gave up 6 bases and V 0 bases, and 7 bases lay outside the gene matches. The CDR3 is 15 residues long. Per the germline V gene, CDR1 is LGHNA and CDR2 is YSLEER. The CDR3 DNA reads as TGCGCCAGCAGCCAAGATGTGACAGGGATCGATGGCTACACCTTC. It translates to CASSQDVTGIDGYTF.

The chain is built from TRBV5-1 and TRBJ2-5; 8 positions agree with TRBD1. V dropped 0 bases and J dropped 2; count of bases not matched to a gene: 6. The germline V gene encodes CDR1 SGHRS and CDR2 YFSETQ. The CDR3 has 16 residues. The CDR3 loop reads CASSLGTGSGQETQYF. The CDR3 nucleotides read TGCGCCAGCAGCTTGGGGACAGGGTCGGGACAAGAGACCCAGTACTTC.

The gene calls are TRBV18 and TRBJ2-5; D might be TRBD2 (5 bases). The CDR3 has 15 amino acids. Germline CDR1 reads KGHSH; CDR2 reads LQKENI. V dropped 1 base and J dropped 0 bases, with 9 bases sitting between them. The CDR3 here is CASSPRAGNQETQYF. CDR3 in DNA: TGTGCCAGCTCACCACGGGCCGGGAACCAAGAGACCCAGTACTTC.

CDR3 DNA sequence: TGTGCCAGCTCACCTAGGGGAGCCGAGCAGTACTTC. It encodes CASSPRGAEQYF. This chain connects TRBV18 to TRBJ2-7; D is perhaps TRBD1 or TRBD2 (5 bases each). This CDR3 is built from 12 residues. The germline V gene encodes CDR1 KGHSH and CDR2 LQKENI. Trimming pared 3 bases from V and 6 bases from J, leaving 9 bases between.

This clone was observed a handful of times. This rearrangement joins TRBV7-8 to TRBJ2-2; D tentatively reads TRBD1 or TRBD2 (5 bases each). Germline V gene data show CDR1 as SGHVS and CDR2 as FQNEAQ. The CDR3 is 19 residues long. V was trimmed by 4 bases and J by 5 bases, leaving 26 bases between them. CDR3 coding DNA: TGTGCCAGCAGCTCAAGGCGGTGGGACCCCGGCCCATGGACCGGGGAGCTGTTTTTT. Protein sequence: CASSSRRWDPGPWTGELFF.

This chain joins TRBV21-1 and TRBJ1-5; the table assigns TRBD1, which was not confirmed against the DNA. TRBV21-1 is described as a pseudogene. The CDR3 spans 16 residues. CDR3 nucleotides: TGTGCCAGCAGCAAAGGGGTCAGGGGTACAAATCAGCCCCAGCATTTT. Translating it yields CASSKGVRGTNQPQHF.

The V call is TRBV6-1, the J call TRBJ2-3; a weak D match, TRBD1 (6 bases). This CDR3 spans 16 amino acids. Germline values: CDR1 MNHNS, CDR2 SASEGT. V gave up 4 bases and J gave up 5 bases, with 19 bases separating them. This chain's CDR3 is CASSALGRGAGDTQYF. CDR3 nucleotides: TGTGCCAGCAGTGCCCTGGGCAGGGGCGCCGGAGATACGCAGTATTTT.

The rearrangement joins TRBV28 to TRBJ1-5; perhaps TRBD1 as D (6 bases). Germline V CDR1 and CDR2: MDHEN, SYDVKM. Trimming cost V 3 bases and J 3 bases, with 12 bases left between them. The CDR3 extends over 15 amino acids. The DNA for the CDR3 is TGTGCCAGCAGTTTTCCTCAGGGGCCCAATCAGCCCCAGCATTTT. Its translation: CASSFPQGPNQPQHF. The entire variable domain, with the rest obtained from reference TRBV28 and TRBJ1-5, is as follows: DVKVTQSSRYLVKRTGEKVFLECVQDMDHENMFWYRQDPGLGLRLIYFSYDVKMKEKGDIPEGYSVSREKKERFSLILESASTNQTSMYLCASSFPQGPNQPQHFGDGTRLSIL.

The V and J genes are TRBV5-1 and TRBJ2-2; no definite D call. The CDR3 runs 14 residues. Germline CDR1 is SGHRS and CDR2 is YFSETQ. Here the CDR3 DNA reads TGCGCTTGCGCCGGTGCAACGAACACCGGGGAGCTGTTTTTT. Residues: CACAGATNTGELFF.